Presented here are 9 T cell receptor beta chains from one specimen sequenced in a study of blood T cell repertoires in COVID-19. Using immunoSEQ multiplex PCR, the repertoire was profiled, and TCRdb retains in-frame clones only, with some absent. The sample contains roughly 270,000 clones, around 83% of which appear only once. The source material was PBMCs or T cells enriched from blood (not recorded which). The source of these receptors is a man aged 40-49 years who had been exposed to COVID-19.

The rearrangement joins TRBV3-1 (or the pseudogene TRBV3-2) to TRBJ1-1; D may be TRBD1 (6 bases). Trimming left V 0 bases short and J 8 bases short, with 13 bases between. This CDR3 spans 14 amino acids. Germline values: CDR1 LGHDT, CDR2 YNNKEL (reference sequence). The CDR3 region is CASSQDLLGQEAFF. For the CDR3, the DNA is TGTGCCAGCAGCCAAGACCTTCTCGGACAGGAAGCTTTCTTT.

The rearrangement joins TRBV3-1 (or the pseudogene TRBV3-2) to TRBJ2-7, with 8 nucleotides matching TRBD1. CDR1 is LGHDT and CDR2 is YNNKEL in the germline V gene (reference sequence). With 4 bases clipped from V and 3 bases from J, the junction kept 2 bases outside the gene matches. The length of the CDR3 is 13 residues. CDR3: CASSLGTGYEQYF. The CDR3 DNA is TGTGCCAGCAGCCTAGGGACAGGCTACGAGCAGTACTTC.

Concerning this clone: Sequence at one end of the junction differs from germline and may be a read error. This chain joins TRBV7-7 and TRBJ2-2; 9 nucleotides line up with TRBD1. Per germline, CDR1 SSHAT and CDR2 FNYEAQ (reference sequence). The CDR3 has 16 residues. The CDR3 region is CASSPRTGANTGELFF. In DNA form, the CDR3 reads TGTGCTAGCAGCCCTCGGACAGGGGCGAACACCGGGGAGCTGTTTTTT.

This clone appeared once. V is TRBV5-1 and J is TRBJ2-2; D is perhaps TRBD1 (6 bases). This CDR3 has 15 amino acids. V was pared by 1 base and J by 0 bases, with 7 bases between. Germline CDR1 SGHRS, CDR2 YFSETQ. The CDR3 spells CASSLQGPNTGELFF. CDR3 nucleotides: TGCGCCAGCAGCTTGCAGGGGCCGAACACCGGGGAGCTGTTTTTT.

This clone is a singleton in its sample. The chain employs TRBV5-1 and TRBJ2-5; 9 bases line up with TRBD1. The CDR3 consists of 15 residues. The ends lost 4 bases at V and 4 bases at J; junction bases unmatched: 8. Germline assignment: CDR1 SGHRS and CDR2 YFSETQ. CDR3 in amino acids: CASSTTGGAGETQYF. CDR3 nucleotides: TGCGCCAGCAGCACCACAGGGGGCGCGGGAGAGACCCAGTACTTC.

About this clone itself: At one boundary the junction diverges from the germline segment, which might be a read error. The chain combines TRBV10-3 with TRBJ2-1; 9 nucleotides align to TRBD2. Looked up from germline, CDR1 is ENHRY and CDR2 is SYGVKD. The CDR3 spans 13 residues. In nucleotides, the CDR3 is TGTGCCATCAGTGAGTCTTCTTCTAGCGGGAAGGTCTTC. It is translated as CAISESSSSGKVF.

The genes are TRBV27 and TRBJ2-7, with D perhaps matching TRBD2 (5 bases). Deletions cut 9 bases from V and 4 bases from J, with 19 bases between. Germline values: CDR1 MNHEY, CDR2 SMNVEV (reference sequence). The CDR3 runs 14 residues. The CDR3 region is CASGRGLNWYEQYF. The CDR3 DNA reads TGTGCCAGTGGTCGAGGACTGAATTGGTACGAGCAGTACTTC.

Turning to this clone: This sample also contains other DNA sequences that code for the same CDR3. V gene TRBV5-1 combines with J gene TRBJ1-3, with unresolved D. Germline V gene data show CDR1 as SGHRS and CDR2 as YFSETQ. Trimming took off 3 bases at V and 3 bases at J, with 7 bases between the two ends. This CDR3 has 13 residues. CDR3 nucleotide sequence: TGCGCCAGCAGCTCAGGAAGTGGAAACACCATATATTTT. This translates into CASSSGSGNTIYF.

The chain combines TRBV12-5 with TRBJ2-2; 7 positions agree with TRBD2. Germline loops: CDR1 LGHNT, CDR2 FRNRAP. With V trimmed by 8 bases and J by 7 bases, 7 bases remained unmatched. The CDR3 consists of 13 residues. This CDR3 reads CASRWEGFGELFF. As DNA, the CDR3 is TGTGCTAGTAGGTGGGAGGGGTTCGGGGAGCTGTTTTTT.